The next 4 T cell receptor beta chains were all read from a single sample in a study of OX40 agonist ivuxolimab in advanced cancers. Generated by immunoSEQ multiplex PCR, the TCRdb table keeps only in-frame clones and is missing some. The sample holds some 120,000 clones; about 90% are singletons and the top ten take 0.7% to 0.9%. Here the sequenced sample was CD4+ or CD8+ T cells sorted from blood, taken in a trial of the OX40 agonist ivuxolimab. These receptors all stem from an adult with an advanced solid tumor such as melanoma, head and neck, liver or kidney cancer.

The chain combines TRBV5-6 with TRBJ1-4, with D possibly matching TRBD1 (6 bases). V shed 0 bases and J shed 6 bases, with 12 bases lying between them. The germline V gene encodes CDR1 SGHDT and CDR2 YYEEEE. The CDR3 runs 15 residues. CDR3 sequence reads: CASSLAGRGDEKLFF. DNA for the CDR3: TGTGCCAGCAGCTTGGCGGGCAGGGGAGATGAAAAACTGTTTTTT. The entire variable domain, with the rest obtained from reference TRBV5-6 and TRBJ1-4, is as follows: DAGVTQSPTHLIKTRGQQVTLRCSPKSGHDTVSWYQQALGQGPQFIFQYYEEEERQRGNFPDRFSGHQFPNYSSELNVNALLLGDSALYLCASSLAGRGDEKLFFGSGTQLSVL.

V and J are TRBV27 and TRBJ1-1; D is ambiguous. The germline CDR1 and CDR2 sequences are MNHEY and SMNVEV (reference sequence). This CDR3 is built from 14 residues. Trimming removed 5 bases from V and 2 bases from J, with 12 bases in between. Here the CDR3 DNA reads TGTGCCAGCAGTCCCATTTCAGTAAACACTGAAGCTTTCTTT. It is translated as CASSPISVNTEAFF.

This chain joins TRBV9 and TRBJ2-7; the D is unclear. Germline CDR1 SGDLS, CDR2 YYNGEE. V lost 0 bases and J 3 bases, leaving 10 bases between the germline ends. The CDR3 sequence is 14 residues long. The CDR3 DNA sequence: TGTGCCAGCAGCGTAGGGTATGGGGACTACGAGCAGTACTTC. Translated: CASSVGYGDYEQYF.

The chain is built from TRBV27 and TRBJ1-2; 8 bases are a match to TRBD1. CDR1 and CDR2 from the germline V gene are MNHEY and SMNVEV (reference sequence). Trimming removed 8 bases from V and 4 bases from J; junction bases left unmatched: 0. This CDR3 spans 11 amino acids. The CDR3 here is CASGQGYGYTF. The CDR3, as DNA: TGTGCCAGCGGACAGGGCTATGGCTACACCTTC.